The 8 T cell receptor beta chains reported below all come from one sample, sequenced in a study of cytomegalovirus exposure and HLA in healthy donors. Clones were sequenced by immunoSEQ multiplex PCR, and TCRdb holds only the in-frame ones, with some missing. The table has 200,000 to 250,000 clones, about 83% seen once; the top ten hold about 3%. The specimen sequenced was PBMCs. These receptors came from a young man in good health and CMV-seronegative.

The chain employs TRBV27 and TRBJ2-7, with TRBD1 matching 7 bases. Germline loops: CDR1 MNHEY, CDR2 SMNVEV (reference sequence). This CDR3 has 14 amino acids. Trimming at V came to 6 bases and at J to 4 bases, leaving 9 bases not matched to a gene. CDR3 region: CASSPDRVPYEQYF. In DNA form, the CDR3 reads TGTGCCAGCAGCCCTGACAGGGTCCCTTACGAGCAGTACTTC.

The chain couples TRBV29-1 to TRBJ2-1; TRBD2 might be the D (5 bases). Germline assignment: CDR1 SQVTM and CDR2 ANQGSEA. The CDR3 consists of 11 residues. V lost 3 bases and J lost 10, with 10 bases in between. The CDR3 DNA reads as TGCAGCGTTGACCGGGGAACCGAGCAGTTCTTC. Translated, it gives CSVDRGTEQFF.

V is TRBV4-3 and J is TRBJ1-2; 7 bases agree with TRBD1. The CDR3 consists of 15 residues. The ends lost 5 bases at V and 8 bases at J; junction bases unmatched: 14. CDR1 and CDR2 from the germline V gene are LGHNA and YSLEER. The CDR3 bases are TGCGCCAGCAGCAACCGGGACAGATCGAAGGAGGGCTACACCTTC. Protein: CASSNRDRSKEGYTF.

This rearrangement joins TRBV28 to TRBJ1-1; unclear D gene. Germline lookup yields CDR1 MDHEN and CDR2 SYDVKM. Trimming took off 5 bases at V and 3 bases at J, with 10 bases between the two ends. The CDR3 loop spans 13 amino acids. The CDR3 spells CASSLRGDTEAFF. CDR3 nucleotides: TGTGCCAGCAGTCTCCGGGGTGACACTGAAGCTTTCTTT.

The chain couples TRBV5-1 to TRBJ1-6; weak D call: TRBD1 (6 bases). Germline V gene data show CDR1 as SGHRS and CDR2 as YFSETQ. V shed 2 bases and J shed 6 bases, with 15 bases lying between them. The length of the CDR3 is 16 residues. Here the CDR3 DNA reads TGCGCCAGCAGCTTCGGGGGGCCCTTGGGTAATTCACCCCTCCACTTT. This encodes CASSFGGPLGNSPLHF.

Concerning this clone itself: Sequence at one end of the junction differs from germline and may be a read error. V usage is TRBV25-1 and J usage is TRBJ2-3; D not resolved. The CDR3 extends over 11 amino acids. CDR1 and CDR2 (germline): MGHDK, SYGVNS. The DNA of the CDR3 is TGTGCCAGCGGGCCTACAGTTACGCAGTATTTT. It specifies CASGPTVTQYF.

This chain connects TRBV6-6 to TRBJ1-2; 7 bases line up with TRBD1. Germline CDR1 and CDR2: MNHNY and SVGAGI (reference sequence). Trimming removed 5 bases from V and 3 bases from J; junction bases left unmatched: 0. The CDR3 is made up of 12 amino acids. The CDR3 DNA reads TGTGCCAGCAGTGACAGGGACTATGGCTACACCTTC. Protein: CASSDRDYGYTF.

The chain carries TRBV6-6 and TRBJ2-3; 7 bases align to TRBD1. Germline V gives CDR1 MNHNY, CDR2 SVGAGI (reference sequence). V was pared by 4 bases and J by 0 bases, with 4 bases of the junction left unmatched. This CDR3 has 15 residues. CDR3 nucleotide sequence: TGTGCCAGCAGTTCCGGACAGGCTAGCACAGATACGCAGTATTTT. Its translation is CASSSGQASTDTQYF.